This TCR beta chain came from a study of cytomegalovirus exposure and HLA in healthy donors. Notes on the study in general: Sequencing probably produced one cluster of sequence variants that were highly shared. Most CMV-associated TCR beta chains appeared HLA-restricted in a later analysis. Data from an earlier analysis indicated that most TCR beta V segments were productive either about 87% or about 30% of the time.

This clone has just a few counts. What it recognizes is unknown. CDR3 length: 13 amino acids. Trimming shortened V by 0 bases and J by 4 bases, and 6 bases separated the two germline ends. The germline V gene encodes CDR1 KGHSH and CDR2 LQKENI. Vbeta (60) and Jbeta (13) primers were used in the PCR. Here immunoSEQ multiplex PCR was the method, and the copy in TCRdb shows in-frame clones only, minus some. The sample records about 150,000 clones, more than 65% being singletons. The TCR was taken from a man in his forties or fifties in good health and CMV-seropositive. The rearrangement joins TRBV18 to TRBJ2-5; D not certain. What was sequenced was PBMCs. The CDR3 coding sequence is TGTGCCAGCTCACCACCGGCCCGAGAGACCCAGTACTTC. Translating it yields CASSPPARETQYF.